Listed here are 32 T cell receptor beta chains from one sample, sequenced in a study of cytomegalovirus exposure and HLA in healthy donors. It was with 60 Vbeta and 13 Jbeta primers that the PCR ran. Produced via immunoSEQ multiplex PCR; TCRdb's table is partial and in-frame only. The sample includes 55,000 to 80,000 clones. The sequenced material came from PBMCs. The receptors stem from a man aged 40-55 years in good health and CMV-seronegative.

The V call is TRBV19, the J call TRBJ2-7, with 8 bases that match TRBD1. Trimming at V came to 7 bases and at J to 7 bases, leaving 12 bases not matched to a gene. The CDR3 contains 14 residues. Per germline, CDR1 LNHDA and CDR2 SQIVND (reference sequence). The CDR3 here is CASIVTGESREQYF. Here the CDR3 DNA reads TGTGCCAGTATCGTGACAGGGGAGTCTAGGGAGCAGTACTTC.

The chain employs TRBV7-2 and TRBJ2-2, with D unclear. Germline assignment: CDR1 SGHTA and CDR2 FQGNSA. V shed 5 bases and J shed 10 bases, with 11 bases lying between them. This CDR3 region has 12 residues. The CDR3 sequence is CASSTPKMELFF. DNA of the CDR3: TGTGCCAGCAGCACTCCGAAGATGGAGCTGTTTTTT.

The rearrangement joins TRBV6-1 to TRBJ1-2, with D uncertain. The CDR3 totals 12 residues. CDR1 is MNHNS and CDR2 is SASEGT in the germline V gene. Trimming stripped 6 bases from V and 3 bases from J, with 8 bases between. Written as DNA, the CDR3 is TGTGCCAGCAGGGAGAGCTACTATGGCTACACCTTC. This gives the protein CASRESYYGYTF.

Details on this clone: At the DNA level, this CDR3 is encoded by other sequences in the same sample as well. This chain uses TRBV18 with TRBJ2-7; TRBD2 is a possible D gene (7 bases). Trimming took off 3 bases at V and 2 bases at J, with 11 bases between the two ends. Per the germline V gene, CDR1 is KGHSH and CDR2 is LQKENI. The CDR3 totals 14 residues. For the CDR3, the DNA is TGTGCCAGCTCACCTCCCGGGGGGCCCTACGAGCAGTACTTC. This sequence encodes CASSPPGGPYEQYF.

The chain couples TRBV6-4 to TRBJ2-5, with D hard to call. The CDR3 runs to 13 residues. V was trimmed by 4 bases and J by 5 bases, leaving 11 bases between them. Per germline, CDR1 MRHNA and CDR2 SNTAGT. This CDR3 is CASSVRLWETQYF. The CDR3 DNA reads as TGTGCCAGCAGTGTCAGGCTTTGGGAGACCCAGTACTTC.

V gene TRBV6-1 combines with J gene TRBJ2-3, with 7 bases aligning to TRBD2. V was pared by 2 bases and J by 8 bases, with 4 bases of the junction left unmatched. This CDR3 has 13 amino acids. Germline loops: CDR1 MNHNS, CDR2 SASEGT. CDR3 nucleotide sequence: TGTGCCAGCAGTGAAAATATAGCGGGTACGCAGTATTTT. This gives the protein CASSENIAGTQYF.

The chain recombines TRBV30 with TRBJ2-1; 7 bases align to TRBD2. The CDR3 covers 17 residues. Germline-derived CDR1 and CDR2 are GTSNPN and SVGIG (reference sequence). Germline trimming cut 1 base from V and 0 bases from J; bases unmatched to any gene: 9. CDR3 in DNA: TGTGCCTGGAGTGCTCTCGGGGGGACCAACTCCTACAATGAGCAGTTCTTC. Amino acid sequence: CAWSALGGTNSYNEQFF.

This chain uses TRBV9 with TRBJ2-1; D remains unclear. V lost 3 bases to trimming and J lost 9 bases, with 10 bases between them. The V gene's germline CDR1 is SGDLS and CDR2 YYNGEE. The CDR3 is made up of 12 amino acids. The CDR3 here is CASSGPGGEQFF. Written as DNA, the CDR3 is TGTGCCAGCAGCGGTCCGGGTGGTGAGCAGTTCTTC. The complete variable domain, with remaining parts taken from reference TRBV9 and TRBJ2-1, reads DSGVTQTPKHLITATGQRVTLRCSPRSGDLSVYWYQQSLDQGLQFLIQYYNGEERAKGNILERFSAQQFPDLHSELNLSSLELGDSALYFCASSGPGGEQFFGPGTRLTVL.

This CDR3 is CAWSGQGFYGYTF. DNA for the CDR3: TGTGCCTGGAGTGGACAGGGGTTCTATGGCTACACCTTC. The J gene is TRBJ1-2, the V gene TRBV30; 8 bases are a match to TRBD1. Germline trimming cut 1 base from V and 4 bases from J; bases unmatched to any gene: 2. The CDR3 loop spans 13 amino acids. Germline values: CDR1 GTSNPN, CDR2 SVGIG (reference sequence).

The J gene is TRBJ2-7, the V gene TRBV4-1; 10 bases are a match to TRBD1. The germline V gene encodes CDR1 MGHRA and CDR2 YSYEKL. The junction had 1 base not matched to a gene; V was cut back by 1 base and J by 4 bases. There are 14 residues in the CDR3. CDR3 sequence (DNA): TGCGCCAGCAGCCAAGGGGACAGGGGTTACGAGCAGTACTTC. It yields the protein CASSQGDRGYEQYF.

V usage is TRBV10-3 and J usage is TRBJ1-2; possible D gene TRBD1, 5 bases. The V end was cut by 2 bases, the J end by 2 bases, with 6 bases between. The CDR3 is made up of 13 amino acids. Germline assignment: CDR1 ENHRY and CDR2 SYGVKD. The CDR3 DNA follows: TGTGCCATCAGTGAGGCAGGGAACTATGGCTACACCTTC. This translates into CAISEAGNYGYTF.

The rearrangement joins TRBV11-2 to TRBJ2-7; D not certain. Trimming took off 1 base at V and 5 bases at J, with 6 bases between the two ends. The germline CDR1 and CDR2 sequences are SGHAT and FQNNGV. The CDR3 sequence is 12 residues long. Written as DNA, the CDR3 is TGTGCCAGCAGCTTAGCCCGGGACGAGCAGTACTTC. This gives the protein CASSLARDEQYF.

The chain joins TRBV5-5 to TRBJ1-5; D is undetermined. V shed 0 bases and J shed 6 bases, with 13 bases lying between them. The CDR3 is 15 residues long. Germline values: CDR1 SGHKS, CDR2 YYEKEE (reference sequence). In DNA form, the CDR3 reads TGTGCCAGCAGCTTGGAGAGGGATCGGGCTCAGCCCCAGCATTTT. Residues: CASSLERDRAQPQHF.

The chain joins TRBV7-2 to TRBJ2-7; 15 nucleotides align to TRBD2. After removal of 5 bases from V and 1 base from J, the junction contained 3 bases not matched to a gene. In germline, CDR1 is SGHTA, CDR2 FQGNSA. The CDR3 consists of 16 residues. CDR3 in amino acids: CASSPGLAGGSYEQYF. DNA of the CDR3: TGTGCCAGCAGCCCGGGACTAGCGGGGGGTTCCTACGAGCAGTACTTC.

V is TRBV2 and J is TRBJ1-5; no definite D call. Trimming removed 6 bases from V and 4 bases from J, with 10 bases in between. Germline V gene lookup returns CDR1 SNHLY and CDR2 FYNNEI. This CDR3 comprises 13 residues. The CDR3 protein is CASSLEANQPQHF. The CDR3 coding sequence is TGTGCCAGCAGCCTCGAAGCGAATCAGCCCCAGCATTTT.

The chain combines TRBV5-6 with TRBJ2-3, with TRBD2 as a possible D gene (5 bases). Germline V lookup: CDR1 SGHDT, CDR2 YYEEEE. V lost 3 bases and J 4 bases, leaving 6 bases between the germline ends. This CDR3 is built from 12 residues. The CDR3 coding sequence is TGTGCCAGCAGCTCACTAGCAGATACGCAGTATTTT. Translating it yields CASSSLADTQYF. The variable domain in full, with the rest retrieved from reference TRBV5-6 and TRBJ2-3, is DAGVTQSPTHLIKTRGQQVTLRCSPKSGHDTVSWYQQALGQGPQFIFQYYEEEERQRGNFPDRFSGHQFPNYSSELNVNALLLGDSALYLCASSSLADTQYFGPGTRLTVL.

The chain is built from TRBV10-3 and TRBJ1-2; D is perhaps TRBD1 (6 bases). The CDR3 consists of 14 residues. V was cut by 0 bases and J by 11 bases, with 16 bases left in between. Germline CDR1 reads ENHRY; CDR2 reads SYGVKD. In DNA form, the CDR3 reads TGTGCCATCAGTGAGTCGGGGACACTCCCTAATTACACCTTC. Translation gives CAISESGTLPNYTF.

The chain recombines TRBV19 with TRBJ1-1; D gene unclear. The V and J ends lost 1 base and 3 bases respectively, with 6 bases between them. This CDR3 spans 13 amino acids. Germline CDR1 and CDR2: LNHDA and SQIVND (reference sequence). The CDR3: CASSIVTDTEAFF. Written as DNA, the CDR3 is TGTGCCAGTAGTATAGTAACGGACACTGAAGCTTTCTTT. The full variable domain, with the rest looked up from reference TRBV19 and TRBJ1-1, is DGGITQSPKYLFRKEGQNVTLSCEQNLNHDAMYWYRQDPGQGLRLIYYSQIVNDFQKGDIAEGYSVSREKKESFPLTVTSAQKNPTAFYLCASSIVTDTEAFFGQGTRLTVV.

The CDR3 nucleotides are TGTGCCAGCAGTGAAAGCGGGACAGGGCTGGCCGGGGAGCTGTTTTTT. Protein product: CASSESGTGLAGELFF. The rearrangement links TRBV6-1 to TRBJ2-2, with 9 bases fitting TRBD1. This CDR3 spans 16 amino acids. Germline values: CDR1 MNHNS, CDR2 SASEGT. Germline trimming cut 2 bases from V and 6 bases from J; bases unmatched to any gene: 7.

The chain recombines TRBV28 with TRBJ1-6, with 8 positions matching TRBD1. The CDR3 is made up of 16 amino acids. Germline-derived CDR1 and CDR2 are MDHEN and SYDVKM. V lost 4 bases to trimming and J lost 9 bases; unmatched junction nucleotides: 11. The CDR3 coding sequence is TGTGCCAGCAGTTCTCCCCAGGGGGCAACGGGTTCACCCCTCCACTTT. As protein: CASSSPQGATGSPLHF. Together with reference TRBV28 and TRBJ1-6, the CDR3 gives the full variable domain: DVKVTQSSRYLVKRTGEKVFLECVQDMDHENMFWYRQDPGLGLRLIYFSYDVKMKEKGDIPEGYSVSREKKERFSLILESASTNQTSMYLCASSSPQGATGSPLHFGNGTRLTVT.

This chain links TRBV25-1 with TRBJ1-5, with D possibly TRBD1 on 5 matching bases. CDR3 length: 14 residues. Between the trimmed V and J ends, which lost 6 bases and 3 bases, there was a span of 12 bases. Germline loops: CDR1 MGHDK, CDR2 SYGVNS. CDR3 sequence (DNA): TGTGCCAGCAGGGGGGGGAGATTCAATCAGCCCCAGCATTTT. Residues: CASRGGRFNQPQHF.

The chain's CDR3 is CASSSGTGGSSYNSPLHF. CDR3 in DNA: TGTGCCAGCAGCTCCGGGACAGGTGGGAGCTCCTATAATTCACCCCTCCACTTT. The gene calls are TRBV7-2 and TRBJ1-6; 8 bases are a match to TRBD1. With V trimmed by 4 bases and J by 0 bases, 8 bases remained unmatched. CDR3 size: 18 residues. Germline V gives CDR1 SGHTA, CDR2 FQGNSA.

The chain has TRBV27 and TRBJ2-7; 12 bases fit TRBD1. Looked up from germline, CDR1 is MNHEY and CDR2 is SMNVEV (reference sequence). The ends lost 3 bases at V and 3 bases at J; junction bases unmatched: 6. The CDR3 covers 16 residues. The CDR3 DNA follows: TGTGCCAGCAGTTTCTCCGGGACAGGGGGCTACTACGAGCAGTACTTC. Translation: CASSFSGTGGYYEQYF.

CDR3: CASSLSLEGGEKLFF. The CDR3 bases are TGTGCCAGCAGCCTCTCGTTAGAGGGCGGAGAAAAACTGTTTTTT. The chain is built from TRBV7-9 and TRBJ1-4; D call uncertain. V was cut by 5 bases and J by 8 bases, with 18 bases left in between. CDR3 size: 15 residues. CDR1 is SEHNR and CDR2 is FQNEAQ in the germline V gene (reference sequence).

The CDR3: CASSLGAGGETQYF. The CDR3 region has the DNA TGCGCCAGCAGCTTGGGTGCAGGGGGCGAGACCCAGTACTTC. The chain uses TRBV5-1 and TRBJ2-5, with 8 positions matching TRBD1. CDR1 is SGHRS, CDR2 YFSETQ, per germline. V was pared by 0 bases and J by 5 bases, with 3 bases of the junction left unmatched. This CDR3 has 14 residues.

The chain combines TRBV18 with TRBJ2-5; 11 positions agree with TRBD2. Germline assignment: CDR1 KGHSH and CDR2 LQKENI. V shed 3 bases, J shed 10 bases, and the junction held 13 bases outside the gene matches. This CDR3 spans 16 amino acids. In DNA form, the CDR3 reads TGTGCCAGCTCACCCACGGTTACTAGCGGGGGACCACTCCAGTACTTC. Its protein product is CASSPTVTSGGPLQYF.

The V call is TRBV4-2, the J call TRBJ2-1, with D unresolved. CDR1 is LGHNA, CDR2 YNFKEQ, per germline. The CDR3 consists of 15 residues. V lost 0 bases and J 1 base, leaving 7 bases between the germline ends. CDR3: CASSQDPPSYNEQFF. CDR3 coding DNA: TGTGCCAGCAGCCAAGACCCTCCGTCCTACAATGAGCAGTTCTTC.

The rearrangement uses TRBV7-3 and TRBJ2-3; the match to TRBD1 covers 10 bases. CDR1 is SGHTA, CDR2 FQGTGA, per germline. The CDR3 sequence is 16 residues long. Trimming at V came to 2 bases and at J to 3 bases, leaving 5 bases not matched to a gene. The CDR3 loop is CASSLARTGGTDTQYF. DNA for the CDR3: TGTGCCAGCAGCTTAGCCAGGACAGGGGGTACAGATACGCAGTATTTT. The full variable domain, rest sourced from reference TRBV7-3 and TRBJ2-3, is GAGVSQTPSNKVTEKGKYVELRCDPISGHTALYWYRQSLGQGPEFLIYFQGTGAADDSGLPNDRFFAVRPEGSVSTLKIQRTERGDSAVYLCASSLARTGGTDTQYFGPGTRLTVL.

The DNA for the CDR3 is TGTGCCAGCAGTGGGATAGGACAGGGGGCAGAGACCCAGTACTTC. This sequence encodes CASSGIGQGAETQYF. The rearrangement uses TRBV25-1 and TRBJ2-5; TRBD1 agrees at 11 bases. With V trimmed by 4 bases and J by 4 bases, 5 bases remained unmatched. The CDR3 runs 15 residues. In germline, CDR1 is MGHDK, CDR2 SYGVNS.

The chain links TRBV5-6 to TRBJ1-2; 12 nucleotides agree with TRBD1. Trimming at V came to 7 bases and at J to 4 bases, leaving 8 bases not matched to a gene. The CDR3 has 15 amino acids. CDR1 and CDR2 from the germline V gene are SGHDT and YYEEEE. The CDR3 sequence: CASRDRGRAGYGYTF. CDR3 bases: TGTGCCAGCCGGGACAGGGGGCGCGCTGGCTATGGCTACACCTTC.

This chain connects TRBV10-1 to TRBJ2-2; the D gene is possibly TRBD1 (6 bases). Looked up from germline, CDR1 is WNHNN and CDR2 is SYGVQD (reference sequence). CDR3 length: 14 amino acids. V lost 6 bases and J lost 0, with 8 bases in between. This CDR3 is CASRGTSNTGELFF. The CDR3 DNA reads TGCGCCAGCAGGGGGACATCGAACACCGGGGAGCTGTTTTTT.

In DNA form, the CDR3 reads TGTGCCAGCAGCTTAGAGTCAGGGGGCACCCACGAGCAGTACTTC. This gives the protein CASSLESGGTHEQYF. The rearrangement links TRBV11-3 to TRBJ2-7; 8 nucleotides match TRBD1. The trim removed 0 bases at V and 5 bases at J, leaving 6 bases unmatched. Looked up from germline, CDR1 is SGHNT and CDR2 is YENEEA. This CDR3 spans 15 amino acids.